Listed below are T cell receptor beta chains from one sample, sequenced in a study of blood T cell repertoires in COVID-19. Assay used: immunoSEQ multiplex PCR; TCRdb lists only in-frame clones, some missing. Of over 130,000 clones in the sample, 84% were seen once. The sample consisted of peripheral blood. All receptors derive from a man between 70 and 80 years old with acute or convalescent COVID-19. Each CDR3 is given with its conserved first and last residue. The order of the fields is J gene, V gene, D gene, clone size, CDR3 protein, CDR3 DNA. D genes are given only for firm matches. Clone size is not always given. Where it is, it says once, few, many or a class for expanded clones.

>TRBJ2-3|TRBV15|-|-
CATSRGHGLPRQDTQYF
TGTGCCACCAGCAGAGGCCACGGGTTACCCCGGCAAGATACGCAGTATTTT
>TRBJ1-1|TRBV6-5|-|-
CASEWWQNTEAFF
TGTGCCAGCGAATGGTGGCAGAACACTGAAGCTTTCTTT
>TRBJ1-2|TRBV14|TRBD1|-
CASSQAFGTGGGYTF
TGTGCCAGCAGCCAAGCGTTTGGGACAGGGGGCGGCTACACCTTC
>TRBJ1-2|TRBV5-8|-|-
CASKAGLINNYGYTF
TGTGCCAGCAAGGCCGGACTGATCAATAACTATGGCTACACCTTC
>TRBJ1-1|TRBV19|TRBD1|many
CASSARDRVNTEAFF
TGTGCCAGTAGCGCCCGGGACAGGGTAAACACTGAAGCTTTCTTT
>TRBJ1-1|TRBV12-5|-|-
CASGLVSFLAGENTEAFF
-
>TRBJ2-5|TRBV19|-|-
CASSIRSRGNFQETQYF
TGTGCCAGTAGTATACGATCACGGGGGAATTTCCAAGAGACCCAGTACTTC
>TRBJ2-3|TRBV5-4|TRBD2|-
CASSLRTSVSTDTQYF
TGTGCCAGCAGCCTAAGGACTAGCGTTAGCACAGATACGCAGTATTTT
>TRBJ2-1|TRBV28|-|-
CASSFSRPQGGQFF
TGTGCCAGCAGTTTTAGTAGGCCACAGGGCGGGCAGTTCTTC
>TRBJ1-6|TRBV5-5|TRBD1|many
CASSLGPGQGFVQSPLHF
TGTGCCAGCAGCTTGGGGCCCGGACAGGGGTTCGTCCAGTCACCCCTCCACTTT
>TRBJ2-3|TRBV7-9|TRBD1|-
CASSLVKGQGSDTQYF
TGTGCCAGCAGCTTAGTTAAGGGACAGGGTTCAGATACGCAGTATTTT
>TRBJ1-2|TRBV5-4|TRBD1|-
CASSFASRDREGYTF
TGTGCCAGCAGCTTTGCCTCCAGGGACAGAGAAGGCTACACCTTC
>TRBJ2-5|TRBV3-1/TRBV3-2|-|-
CASSQSETQYF
TGTGCCAGCAGCCAGAGCGAGACCCAGTACTTC
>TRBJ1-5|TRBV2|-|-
CASSDRESNQPQHF
TGTGCCAGCAGTGACCGGGAAAGCAATCAGCCCCAGCATTTT
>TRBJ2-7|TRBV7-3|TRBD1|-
CASSPGTGSHEQYF
TGTGCCAGCAGCCCAGGGACAGGTAGCCACGAGCAGTACTTC
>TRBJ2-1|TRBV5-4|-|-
CASSFGQGNYNEQFF
TGTGCCAGCAGCTTCGGGCAGGGAAACTACAATGAGCAGTTCTTC
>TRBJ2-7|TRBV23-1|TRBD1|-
CASSHHLGTGPAEEQYF
TGCGCCAGCAGTCACCACTTGGGGACAGGGCCCGCAGAGGAGCAGTACTTC
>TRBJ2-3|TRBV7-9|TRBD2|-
CASRGQRELRDTQYF
TGTGCCAGCAGAGGACAGCGGGAGCTTAGAGATACGCAGTATTTT
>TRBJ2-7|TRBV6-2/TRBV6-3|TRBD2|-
CASSSYGLAGGSYEQYF
TGTGCCAGCAGTTCCTACGGACTAGCGGGAGGATCGTACGAGCAGTACTTC
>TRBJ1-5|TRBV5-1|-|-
CASSLGAKDQPQHF
TGCGCCAGCAGCTTAGGGGCCAAGGATCAGCCCCAGCATTTT
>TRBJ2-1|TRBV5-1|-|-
CASIPGGMSSYNEQFF
TGCGCCAGCATCCCTGGAGGGATGAGCTCCTACAATGAGCAGTTCTTC
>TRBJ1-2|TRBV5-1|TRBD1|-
CASSLAYEGARSGYTF
TGCGCCAGCAGCTTGGCCTACGAGGGGGCGAGGTCGGGCTACACCTTC
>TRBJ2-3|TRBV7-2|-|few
CASSPRVAGDTQYF
TGTGCCAGCAGCCCACGAGTGGCGGGAGATACGCAGTATTTT
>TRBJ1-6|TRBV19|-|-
CASSPSPGQRNSPLHF
TGTGCCAGTAGCCCTTCGCCCGGACAACGGAATTCACCCCTCCACTTT
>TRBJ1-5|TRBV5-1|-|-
CASSLGTGISGQPQHF
TGCGCCAGCAGCTTGGGAACAGGGATTTCAGGTCAGCCCCAGCATTTT